This T cell receptor (beta chain) derives from a study of blood T cells in healthy people across ages. Findings of the study overall: In the absence of known donor CMV status, changes in expanded clonotypes were possibly confounded.

Then a second PCR, running roughly 6 to 11 cycles, was carried out with a sample-barcoded 5' primer and a J-beta primer mix. TCRdb independently ran MiXCR on the 5' RACE reads; one entry per CDR3 protein. The top ten hold approximately 11% of the sample, which has about 1.6 million distinct CDR3 sequences, around 35% seen once. The CDR3 has 12 amino acids. Trimming pared 5 bases from V and 5 bases from J, leaving 10 bases between. Caucasian individuals from Russia who were healthy and aged roughly 6 to 90 acted as donors. Every participating donor contributed around 9.5 milliliters of peripheral blood through a draw. This clonotype has a handful of counts. Its antigen is still unknown.

The clonotype comes from a woman between 25 and 40 years old in good health. Sequencing input: blood. The chain combines TRBV12-3 or TRBV12-4 with TRBJ2-7; TRBD2 is a possible D gene (6 bases). Written as DNA, the CDR3 is TGTGCCAGCAGTGGGACTTTACACGAGCAGTACTTC. Translating it yields CASSGTLHEQYF.